The sample holds a few counts of the clone carrying this T cell receptor (beta chain). Its antigen remains unknown. Profiled with immunoSEQ multiplex PCR; TCRdb holds only in-frame clones, not every one. Altogether approximately 12,000 clones are present, roughly four fifths being singletons, with the ten largest covering around 32%. Per germline, CDR1 MNHEY and CDR2 SMNVEV (reference sequence). This CDR3 region has 15 residues. Trimming removed 6 bases from V and 3 bases from J; junction bases left unmatched: 11. The data are from a study of radiotherapy plus CTLA-4 blockade in lung cancer. Study details: Objective responses emerged in about 20% of patients, and roughly 32% attained disease control.

Patients in the study, people with chemo-refractory metastatic non-small-cell lung cancer, received focal radiation plus ipilimumab CTLA-4 blockade. Findings and caveats of the study: TCR clones from tumors expanded in blood after radiotherapy plus ipilimumab.

This chain links TRBV27 with TRBJ2-7, with TRBD1 matching over 7 bases. The sequence was obtained from a human donor with non-small cell lung cancer that progressed on radiotherapy plus ipilimumab. Sample: peripheral blood, taken from a patient treated with radiotherapy plus ipilimumab. Here the CDR3 reads CASRPTGQRNYEQYF. Written as DNA, the CDR3 is TGTGCCAGCAGACCAACGGGACAGAGAAACTACGAGCAGTACTTC.